These 5 T cell receptor beta chains originate from one sample sequenced in a study of T cell responses to AZD1222 COVID-19 vaccine. The repertoire was sequenced with immunoSEQ multiplex PCR; TCRdb's copy has only in-frame clones and lacks some. The table has around 110,000 clones, 70% to 90% seen once. The input for sequencing was peripheral blood, taken 28 days after the second AZD1222 dose. Receptors originate from an adult who received the AZD1222 COVID-19 vaccine.

The chain uses TRBV6-5 and TRBJ1-6, with D maybe TRBD1 (6 bases). Trimming pared 4 bases from V and 9 bases from J, leaving 7 bases between. The CDR3 covers 12 residues. CDR1 is MNHEY and CDR2 is SVGAGI in the germline V gene. The CDR3, as DNA: TGTGCCAGCAGTTCGGGGGCTTCACCCCTCCACTTT. Amino acid sequence: CASSSGASPLHF.

The chain combines TRBV6-2 or TRBV6-3 with TRBJ1-1; no reliable D call. CDR1 MNHEY and CDR2 SVGEGT come from the germline V gene. This CDR3 is 14 amino acids long. V shed 0 bases and J shed 1 base, with 6 bases lying between them. The CDR3 here is CASSYSSPNTEAFF. The CDR3 nucleotides read TGTGCCAGCAGTTACTCATCTCCGAACACTGAAGCTTTCTTT.

This chain uses TRBV14 with TRBJ2-7, with a possible D match to TRBD1 (6 bases). Per the germline V gene, CDR1 is SGHDN and CDR2 is FVKESK. V was pared by 4 bases and J by 0 bases, with 16 bases between. The CDR3 contains 16 residues. This chain's CDR3 is CASSPYRDRVSYEQYF. As DNA, the CDR3 is TGTGCCAGCAGCCCTTACAGGGATCGTGTCTCCTACGAGCAGTACTTC.

In this sample, this clone turned up once. V is TRBV7-2 and J is TRBJ2-3; D is perhaps TRBD1 (5 bases). The germline V and J ends were trimmed by 3 bases and 11 bases, with 21 bases remaining between them. Looked up from germline, CDR1 is SGHTA and CDR2 is FQGNSA. The CDR3 runs 15 residues. The CDR3 spells CASSFGNRPSIGQYF. CDR3 DNA: TGTGCCAGCAGCTTCGGAAACAGGCCCTCGATAGGGCAGTATTTT.

V and J are TRBV30 and TRBJ1-1, with 10 bases lining up with TRBD1. Germline loops: CDR1 GTSNPN, CDR2 SVGIG (reference sequence). The CDR3 consists of 12 residues. With 4 bases clipped from V and 10 bases from J, the junction kept 6 bases outside the gene matches. DNA for the CDR3: TGTGCCTGGAATCTGGGGGACAGGGGAGCTTTCTTT. It codes for CAWNLGDRGAFF.